This T cell receptor (beta chain) was sequenced in a study of T cells in Graves' hyperthyroidism and ophthalmopathy. Inclusion characteristics of ophthalmopathy patients comprised a Clinical Activity Score of at least 3, a NOSPECS grade of at least 4, and duration under 3 months. Exclusion criteria comprised uncontrolled infection, other autoimmune disease, pregnancy or lactation. Trimming pared 4 bases from V and 5 bases from J, leaving 16 bases between. The CDR3 loop spans 14 amino acids. Germline assignment: CDR1 SGHRS and CDR2 YFSETQ. This clonotype was observed many times. Researchers took RNA transcripts and amplified the TCR beta CDR3 regions from them. TCR CDR3 underwent first-round RT-PCR with the HTBI primer set. In TCRdb, the multiplex PCR reads were re-called with MiXCR into one record per CDR3 protein. This table holds fewer than 750,000 distinct CDR3 sequences, around 15% found once.

Material for sequencing was blood. This receptor was identified in a woman aged 40 to 55 with Graves' ophthalmopathy. This chain joins TRBV5-1 and TRBJ2-7; D is perhaps TRBD1 (6 bases). The DNA of the CDR3 is TGCGCCAGCAGCCTACAGGGTGGATTGGACGAGCAGTACTTC. It specifies CASSLQGGLDEQYF.